This record concerns one T cell receptor (beta chain) sequence. What it binds is not known. Here immunoSEQ multiplex PCR was the method, and the copy in TCRdb shows in-frame clones only, minus some. Here the sample spans about 2 million clones, 90% to 95% being singletons. The entry originates in a study of shared clonotypes between healthy human individuals. CDR3 length: 14 amino acids. CDR1 SGHDN and CDR2 FVKESK come from the germline V gene. Trimming left V 4 bases short and J 4 bases short, with 10 bases between. Recent acute infections and vaccinations were absent in the healthy HIV-negative adult donors. A CD45RA+ naive subset and a CD45RA-negative memory subset were split from CD4+ cells. Findings and limits, study-wide: Large sequencing depth failed to make sorted-subset sequencing complete, rarefaction showed.

This sequence originates from a man aged 18 to 29 in good health. The sample comprised naive CD4+ T cells sorted from blood. Subset given: CD45RA+ positively selected. This chain connects TRBV14 to TRBJ2-2; D is ambiguous. CDR3 nucleotides: TGTGCCAGCAGCCGATCGGGTGGCACCGGGGAGCTGTTTTTT. Amino acid sequence: CASSRSGGTGELFF.